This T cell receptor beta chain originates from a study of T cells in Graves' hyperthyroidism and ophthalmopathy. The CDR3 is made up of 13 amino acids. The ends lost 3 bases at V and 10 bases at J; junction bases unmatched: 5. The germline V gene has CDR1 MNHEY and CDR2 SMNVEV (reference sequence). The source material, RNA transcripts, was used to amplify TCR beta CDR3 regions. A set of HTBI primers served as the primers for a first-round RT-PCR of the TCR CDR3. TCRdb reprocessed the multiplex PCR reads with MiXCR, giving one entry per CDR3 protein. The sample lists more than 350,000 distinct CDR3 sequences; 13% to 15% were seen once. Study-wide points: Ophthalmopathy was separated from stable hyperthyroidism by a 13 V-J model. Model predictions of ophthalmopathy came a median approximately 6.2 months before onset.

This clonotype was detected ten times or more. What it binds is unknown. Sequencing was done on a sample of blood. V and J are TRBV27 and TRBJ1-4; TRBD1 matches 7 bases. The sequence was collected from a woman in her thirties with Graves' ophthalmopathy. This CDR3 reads CASSFPGGTKLFF. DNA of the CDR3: TGTGCCAGCAGTTTTCCAGGGGGTACAAAACTGTTTTTT.